This T cell receptor (beta chain) was observed in a study of sequential checkpoint blockade in melanoma (dated by TCRdb to about 2019). For context, the study as a whole: In a 1:1 randomization, patients received either first-line nivolumab then ipilimumab (arm A) or ipilimumab then nivolumab (arm B). Maintenance nivolumab was given following each of the two trial sequences.

From its cysteine to its phenylalanine, the CDR3 spans 15 amino acids. The CDR3 DNA has 45 bases and is translated from base 1. The germline V gene (reference sequence) specifies SEHNR as CDR1 and FQNEAQ as CDR2. Trimming takes 1 base from V and 2 bases from J, and the germline ends sit 12 bases apart. The immunoSEQ Assay was used to immunosequence TCRbeta CDR3 regions from genomic DNA. Before high-throughput sequencing, the genomic DNA was amplified using bias-controlled multiplex PCR. As for the original processing: To quantify the absolute abundance of each unique TCRbeta CDR3 region, the sequences were collapsed and filtered. Clonality was defined as 1 minus Pielou's evenness and was calculated using productive rearrangements only. A previously published method was used to identify clones with significantly greater frequencies in on-treatment samples than in baseline samples. TCRdb took over this immuneACCESS table, retaining in-frame rearrangements with V and J assigned. Such tables are incomplete; in checked studies, under half of the missing clones stem from an unresolved V gene, and the remainder is unexplained. The V and J calls and the clone size are those of that table, but D and trimming were determined from the DNA. This sample is represented by approximately 7,700 clones; approximately 60% of them were singletons. The ten largest clones take up approximately 8.2% of the sample.

General findings and caveats noted by the study authors: The model for predicting response that combines TCR metrics with mutation burden needs to be validated in larger, independent patient cohorts.

Of note for this clone: Its cognate antigen has yet to be identified. No qualities accompany the bases; no much larger clone lies one base away.

What this sample's treatment or condition label stands for: randomized to nivolumab then ipilimumab (arm A) or the reverse (arm B). No trial patient had received prior DNA-damaging chemotherapy. On a FACS Aria II flow cytometer, live CD3+CD8+ cells that were negative for CD19 and CD56 were sorted from thawed PBMCs. The samples were obtained from melanoma patients enrolled in CheckMate 064, an open-label, randomized phase II trial testing sequential checkpoint blockade. Peripheral blood mononuclear cells were obtained through leukapheresis, purified using Ficoll-Paque, and frozen in human serum containing around 9.6% DMSO. Immediately after sorting, the purity of sorted blood CD3+CD8+ cells was verified to be >98%, after which DNA was extracted.

The material was CD8+ T cells sorted from blood (inferred from file names), obtained from a patient given nivolumab and ipilimumab in sequence. The chain couples TRBV7-9 to TRBJ2-7; TRBD1 could be the D gene, as 6 bases match. This TCR was recovered from a human donor with melanoma. For the CDR3, the sequence is CASSLVRAGAYEQYF. The sequenced DNA is TGTGCCAGCAGCTTAGTGCGGGCAGGGGCCTACGAGCAGTACTTC.